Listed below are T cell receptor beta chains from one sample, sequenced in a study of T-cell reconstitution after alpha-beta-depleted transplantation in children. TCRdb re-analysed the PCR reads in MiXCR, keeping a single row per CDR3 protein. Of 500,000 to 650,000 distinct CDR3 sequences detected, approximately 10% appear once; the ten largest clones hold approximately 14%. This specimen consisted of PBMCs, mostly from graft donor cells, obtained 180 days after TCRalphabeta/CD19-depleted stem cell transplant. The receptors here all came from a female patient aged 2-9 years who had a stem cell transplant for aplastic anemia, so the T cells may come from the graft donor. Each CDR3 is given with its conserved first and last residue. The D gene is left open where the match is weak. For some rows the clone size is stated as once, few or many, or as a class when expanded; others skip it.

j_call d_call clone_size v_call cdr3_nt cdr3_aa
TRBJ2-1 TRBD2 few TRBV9 TGTGCCAGCAGCGCATCCGGGACTAGCATCGATGAGCAGTTCTTC CASSASGTSIDEQFF
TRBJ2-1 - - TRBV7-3 TGTGCCAGCAGCCCGAAAGGCTCCTACAATGAGCAGTTCTTC CASSPKGSYNEQFF
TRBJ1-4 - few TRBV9 TGTGCCAGCAGCGTAGGGGGCAGGCCAACTAATGAAAAACTGTTTTTT CASSVGGRPTNEKLFF
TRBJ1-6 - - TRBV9 TGTGCCAGCAGCGTATCCGGGTCACCCCTCCACTTT CASSVSGSPLHF
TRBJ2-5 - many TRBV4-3 TGCGCCAGCAGCCATGCAACCGGGACCCGAGAGGGAGAGACCCAGTACTTC CASSHATGTREGETQYF
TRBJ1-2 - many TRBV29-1 TGCAGCGTTCCCGGGACGACCCCGACTAACTATGGCTACACCTTC CSVPGTTPTNYGYTF
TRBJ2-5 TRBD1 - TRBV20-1 TGCAGTGCTAGCAAGACAGGGTTTAAAGAGACCCAGTACTTC CSASKTGFKETQYF
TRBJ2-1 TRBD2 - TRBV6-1 TGTGCCAGCAACCAAGGAGGGAGGGCCCACAATGAGCAGTTCTTC CASNQGGRAHNEQFF
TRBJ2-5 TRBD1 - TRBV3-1 TGTGCCAGCAGCCAGGGGCGGACAGGACGGCAAGAGACCCAGTACTTC CASSQGRTGRQETQYF
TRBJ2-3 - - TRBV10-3 TGTGCCATCAGTGAGGGGGACAAACGACAGTATTTT CAISEGDKRQYF
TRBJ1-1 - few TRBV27 TGTGCCAGCAGTTTTCAGCCCTTAACAGGGAACACTGAAGCTTTCTTT CASSFQPLTGNTEAFF
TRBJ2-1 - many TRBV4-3 TGCGCCAGCAGCCAAGATCCTACTGGACTACCCATCTACAATGAGCAGTTCTTC CASSQDPTGLPIYNEQFF
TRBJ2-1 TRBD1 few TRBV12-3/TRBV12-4 TGTGCCAGCAGTTCAGACAGGGCGAATGAGCAGTTCTTC CASSSDRANEQFF
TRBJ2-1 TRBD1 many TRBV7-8 TGTGCCAGCAGCTTAGGACAGGGTGATCGGGATGAGCAGTTCTTC CASSLGQGDRDEQFF
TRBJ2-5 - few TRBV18 TGTGCCAGCGGCCACCTTCGGAAAAAAGAGACCCAGTACTTC CASGHLRKKETQYF
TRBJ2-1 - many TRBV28 TGTGCCAGCAGTTCACCACGGGAGCAGTTCTTC CASSSPREQFF
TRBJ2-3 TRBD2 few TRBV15 TGTGCCACCAGCAGAGATACTAGCGGGAGTGGTACAGATACGCAGTATTTT CATSRDTSGSGTDTQYF
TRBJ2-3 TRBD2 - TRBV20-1 TGCAGTGCCCGGGGACTAGCGGGAGCGTTGATCGCAGATACGCAGTATTTT CSARGLAGALIADTQYF
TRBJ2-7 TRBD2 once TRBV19 TGTGCCAGTAGTCCGGGGACTAGCGGGCGGAGCTCCTACGAGCAGTACTTC CASSPGTSGRSSYEQYF
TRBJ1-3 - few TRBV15 TGTGCCACCAGCAGAGAAGAGGACTCTGGAAACACCATATATTTT CATSREEDSGNTIYF
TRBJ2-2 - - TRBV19 TGTGCCAGTAGTATCGCGGCGAGGAGCACCGGGGAGCTGTTTTTT CASSIAARSTGELFF
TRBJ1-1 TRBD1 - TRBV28 TGTGCCAGCAGCCAAGAGACAGGGTTCGTTGTGAACACTGAAGCTTTCTTT CASSQETGFVVNTEAFF